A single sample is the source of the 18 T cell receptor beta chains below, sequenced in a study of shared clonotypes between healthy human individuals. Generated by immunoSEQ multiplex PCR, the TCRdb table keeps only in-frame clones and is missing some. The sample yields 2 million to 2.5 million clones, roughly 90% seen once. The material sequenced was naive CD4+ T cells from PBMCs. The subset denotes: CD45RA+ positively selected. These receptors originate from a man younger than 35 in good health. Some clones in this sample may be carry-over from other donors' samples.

CDR3 DNA: TGTGCCAGCAGTGGAGGAGGGGGGAGGGTCGGAGAGACCCAGTACTTC. Amino acids: CASSGGGGRVGETQYF. The chain joins TRBV2 to TRBJ2-5; possibly TRBD2 for D (7 bases). Germline-derived CDR1 and CDR2 are SNHLY and FYNNEI. Trimming shortened V by 4 bases and J by 4 bases, and 19 bases separated the two germline ends. The CDR3 is 16 amino acids.

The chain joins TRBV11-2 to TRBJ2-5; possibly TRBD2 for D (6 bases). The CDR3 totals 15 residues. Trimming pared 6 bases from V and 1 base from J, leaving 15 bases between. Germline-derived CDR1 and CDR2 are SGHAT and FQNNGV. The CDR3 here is CASREGYPAQETQYF. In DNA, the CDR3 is TGTGCCAGCAGGGAGGGATACCCAGCCCAAGAGACCCAGTACTTC.

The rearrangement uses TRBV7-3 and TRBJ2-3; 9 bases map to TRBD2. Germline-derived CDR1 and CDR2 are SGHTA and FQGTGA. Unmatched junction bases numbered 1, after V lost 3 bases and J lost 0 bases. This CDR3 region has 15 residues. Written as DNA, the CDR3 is TGTGCCAGCAGCTTTAGCGGGGGAAGCACAGATACGCAGTATTTT. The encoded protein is CASSFSGGSTDTQYF.

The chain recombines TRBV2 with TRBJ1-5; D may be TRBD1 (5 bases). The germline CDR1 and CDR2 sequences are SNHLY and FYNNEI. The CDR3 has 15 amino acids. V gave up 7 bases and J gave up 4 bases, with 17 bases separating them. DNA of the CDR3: TGTGCCAGCACCCAGAGGGGCGGGACTAATCAGCCCCAGCATTTT. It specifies CASTQRGGTNQPQHF.

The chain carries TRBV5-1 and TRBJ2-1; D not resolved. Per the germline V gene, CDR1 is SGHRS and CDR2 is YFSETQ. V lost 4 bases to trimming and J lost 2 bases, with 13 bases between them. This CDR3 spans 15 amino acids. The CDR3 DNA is TGCGCCAGCAGCCCGCTTGCGGAGACCTACAATGAGCAGTTCTTC. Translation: CASSPLAETYNEQFF.

CDR3 bases: TGTGCCAGCAGCCTCCAAGGGGGGTTGATCGGGGAGCTGTTTTTT. This gives the protein CASSLQGGLIGELFF. The V and J genes are TRBV5-4 and TRBJ2-2, with D possibly called TRBD1 or TRBD2 (6 bases each). This CDR3 region has 15 residues. Germline CDR1 reads SGHNT; CDR2 reads YYREEE (reference sequence). V gave up 4 bases and J gave up 7 bases, with 17 bases separating them. Combining the CDR3 with reference TRBV5-4 and TRBJ2-2 gives the whole variable domain ETGVTQSPTHLIKTRGQQVTLRCSSQSGHNTVSWYQQALGQGPQFIFQYYREEENGRGNFPPRFSGLQFPNYSSELNVNALELDDSALYLCASSLQGGLIGELFFGEGSRLTVL.

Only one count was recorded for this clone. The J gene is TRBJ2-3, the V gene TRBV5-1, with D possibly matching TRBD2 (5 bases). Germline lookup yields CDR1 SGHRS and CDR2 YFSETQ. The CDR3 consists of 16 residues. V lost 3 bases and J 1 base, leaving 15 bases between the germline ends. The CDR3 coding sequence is TGCGCCAGCAGCTCGGGGAGAGGGTTAGGCACAGATACGCAGTATTTT. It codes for CASSSGRGLGTDTQYF.

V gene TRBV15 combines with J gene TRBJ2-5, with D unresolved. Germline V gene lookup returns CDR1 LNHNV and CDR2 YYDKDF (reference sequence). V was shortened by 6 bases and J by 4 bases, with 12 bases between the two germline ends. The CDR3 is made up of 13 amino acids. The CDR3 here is CATSPEYGETQYF. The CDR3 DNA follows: TGTGCCACCAGTCCTGAATATGGAGAGACCCAGTACTTC.

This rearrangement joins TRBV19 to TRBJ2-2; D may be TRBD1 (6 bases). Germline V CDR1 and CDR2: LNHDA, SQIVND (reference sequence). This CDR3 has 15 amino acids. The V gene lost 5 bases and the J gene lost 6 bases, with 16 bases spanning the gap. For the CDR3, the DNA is TGTGCCAGTAGTCCGGGACATAGGGTTGCCGGGGAGCTGTTTTTT. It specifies CASSPGHRVAGELFF.

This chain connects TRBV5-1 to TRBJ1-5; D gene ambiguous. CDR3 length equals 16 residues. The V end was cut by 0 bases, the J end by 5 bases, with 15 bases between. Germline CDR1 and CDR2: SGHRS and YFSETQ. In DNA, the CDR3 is TGCGCCAGCAGCTTGGAGGCGGGCAGCGTATATCAGCCCCAGCATTTT. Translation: CASSLEAGSVYQPQHF.

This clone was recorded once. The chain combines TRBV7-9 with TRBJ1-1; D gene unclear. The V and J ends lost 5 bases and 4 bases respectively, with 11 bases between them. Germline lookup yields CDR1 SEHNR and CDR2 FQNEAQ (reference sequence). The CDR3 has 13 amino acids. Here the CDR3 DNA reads TGTGCCAGCAGCCCCTCGTTTGGCACTGAAGCTTTCTTT. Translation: CASSPSFGTEAFF. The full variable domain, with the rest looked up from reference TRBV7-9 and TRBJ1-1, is DTGVSQNPRHKITKRGQNVTFRCDPISEHNRLYWYRQTLGQGPEFLTYFQNEAQLEKSRLLSDRFSAERPKGSFSTLEIQRTEQGDSAMYLCASSPSFGTEAFFGQGTRLTVV.

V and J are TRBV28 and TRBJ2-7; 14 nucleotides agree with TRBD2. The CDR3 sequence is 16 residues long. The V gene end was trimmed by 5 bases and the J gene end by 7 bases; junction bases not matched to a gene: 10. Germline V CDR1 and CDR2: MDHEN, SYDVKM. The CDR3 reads CASSPGTSGSRGEQYF. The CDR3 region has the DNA TGTGCCAGCAGTCCCGGGACTAGCGGGAGCCGAGGGGAGCAGTACTTC. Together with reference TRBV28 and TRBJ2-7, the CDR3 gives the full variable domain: DVKVTQSSRYLVKRTGEKVFLECVQDMDHENMFWYRQDPGLGLRLIYFSYDVKMKEKGDIPEGYSVSREKKERFSLILESASTNQTSMYLCASSPGTSGSRGEQYFGPGTRLTVT.

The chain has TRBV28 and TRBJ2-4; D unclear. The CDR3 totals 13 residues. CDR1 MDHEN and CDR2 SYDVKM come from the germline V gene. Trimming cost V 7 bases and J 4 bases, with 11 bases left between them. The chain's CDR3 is CASTLTGKNIQYF. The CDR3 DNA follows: TGTGCCAGCACCCTCACCGGGAAAAACATTCAGTACTTC.

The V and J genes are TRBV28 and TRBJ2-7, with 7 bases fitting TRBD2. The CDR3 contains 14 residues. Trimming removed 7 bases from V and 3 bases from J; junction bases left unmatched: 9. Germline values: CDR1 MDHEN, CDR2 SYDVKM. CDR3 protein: CASTFLRGDYEQYF. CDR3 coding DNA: TGTGCCAGCACCTTCCTCCGGGGGGACTACGAGCAGTACTTC. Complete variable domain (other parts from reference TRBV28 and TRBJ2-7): DVKVTQSSRYLVKRTGEKVFLECVQDMDHENMFWYRQDPGLGLRLIYFSYDVKMKEKGDIPEGYSVSREKKERFSLILESASTNQTSMYLCASTFLRGDYEQYFGPGTRLTVT.

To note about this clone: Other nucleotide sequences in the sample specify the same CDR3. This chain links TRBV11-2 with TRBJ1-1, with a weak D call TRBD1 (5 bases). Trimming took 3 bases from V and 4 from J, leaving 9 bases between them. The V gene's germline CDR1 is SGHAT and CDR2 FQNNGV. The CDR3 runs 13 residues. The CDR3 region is CASSFTGGTEAFF. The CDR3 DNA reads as TGTGCCAGCAGCTTTACGGGGGGCACTGAAGCTTTCTTT.

The DNA for the CDR3 is TGTGCCAGCAGTAGGGGACAGAGCACAGATACGCAGTATTTT. This gives the protein CASSRGQSTDTQYF. This sequence joins TRBV2 and TRBJ2-3; 7 nucleotides agree with TRBD1. This CDR3 spans 14 amino acids. V was clipped by 5 bases and J by 0 bases; unmatched bases: 2. Germline assignment: CDR1 SNHLY and CDR2 FYNNEI.

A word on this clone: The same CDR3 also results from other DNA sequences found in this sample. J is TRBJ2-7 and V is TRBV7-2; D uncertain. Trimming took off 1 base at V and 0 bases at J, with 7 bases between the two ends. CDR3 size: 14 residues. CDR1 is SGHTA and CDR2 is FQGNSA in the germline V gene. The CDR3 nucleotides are TGTGCCAGCAGCTTAGACCCAAGCTCCTACGAGCAGTACTTC. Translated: CASSLDPSSYEQYF.

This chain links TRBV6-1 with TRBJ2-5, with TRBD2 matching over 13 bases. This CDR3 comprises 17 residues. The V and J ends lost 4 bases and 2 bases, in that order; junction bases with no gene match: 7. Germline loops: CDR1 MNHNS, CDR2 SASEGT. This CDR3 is CASSGIPGLAGQETQYF. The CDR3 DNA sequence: TGTGCCAGCAGTGGGATACCGGGACTAGCGGGACAAGAGACCCAGTACTTC.